This T cell receptor beta chain originates from a study of CD8 T cells in ankylosing spondylitis. General study points: Reported data indicate significant enrichment of disease-linked clones within matched ankylosing spondylitis synovial fluid. Characteristic, it appeared, of ankylosing spondylitis blood was a TCR beta motif of about eight highly homologous variants. Past research had described some motif variants in reactive arthritis synovial fluid and blood.

A remark on this clonotype: The antigen is not known.

TCRdb reprocessed the 5' RACE reads via MiXCR and lists one record per CDR3 protein. The sample contains around 320,000 distinct CDR3 sequences, about 20% of which appear only once. The CDR3 runs 17 residues. Germline trimming cut 0 bases from V and 7 bases from J; bases unmatched to any gene: 15. Per germline, CDR1 DFQATT and CDR2 SNEGSKA (reference sequence). The sample consisted of blood, either unsorted or a sorted T cell fraction (not recorded which). The chain has TRBV20-1 and TRBJ2-1; the match to TRBD2 covers 7 bases. The TCR was taken from a female donor with ankylosing spondylitis or in good health (not recorded which). The CDR3 spells CSARDDLGGRTGNEQFF. CDR3 nucleotides: TGCAGTGCTAGAGATGACTTAGGCGGGAGAACGGGAAATGAGCAGTTCTTC.